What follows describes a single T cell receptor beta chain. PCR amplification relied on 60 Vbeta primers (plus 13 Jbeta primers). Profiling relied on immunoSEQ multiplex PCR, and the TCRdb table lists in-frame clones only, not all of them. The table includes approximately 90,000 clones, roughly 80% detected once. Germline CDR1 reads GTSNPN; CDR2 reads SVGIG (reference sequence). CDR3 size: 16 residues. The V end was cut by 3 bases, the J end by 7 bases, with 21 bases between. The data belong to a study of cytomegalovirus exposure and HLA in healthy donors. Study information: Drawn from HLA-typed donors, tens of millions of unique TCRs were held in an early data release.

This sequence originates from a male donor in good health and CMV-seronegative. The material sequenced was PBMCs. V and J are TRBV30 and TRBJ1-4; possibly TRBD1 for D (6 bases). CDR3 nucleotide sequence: TGTGCCTGGAGGCCGCGCGGGGGGCTCGGGAGTGAAAAACTGTTTTTT. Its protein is CAWRPRGGLGSEKLFF. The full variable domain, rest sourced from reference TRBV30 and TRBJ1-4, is SQTIHQWPATLVQPVGSPLSLECTVEGTSNPNLYWYRQAAGRGLQLLFYSVGIGQISSEVPQNLSASRPQDRQFILSSKKLLLSDSGFYLCAWRPRGGLGSEKLFFGSGTQLSVL.